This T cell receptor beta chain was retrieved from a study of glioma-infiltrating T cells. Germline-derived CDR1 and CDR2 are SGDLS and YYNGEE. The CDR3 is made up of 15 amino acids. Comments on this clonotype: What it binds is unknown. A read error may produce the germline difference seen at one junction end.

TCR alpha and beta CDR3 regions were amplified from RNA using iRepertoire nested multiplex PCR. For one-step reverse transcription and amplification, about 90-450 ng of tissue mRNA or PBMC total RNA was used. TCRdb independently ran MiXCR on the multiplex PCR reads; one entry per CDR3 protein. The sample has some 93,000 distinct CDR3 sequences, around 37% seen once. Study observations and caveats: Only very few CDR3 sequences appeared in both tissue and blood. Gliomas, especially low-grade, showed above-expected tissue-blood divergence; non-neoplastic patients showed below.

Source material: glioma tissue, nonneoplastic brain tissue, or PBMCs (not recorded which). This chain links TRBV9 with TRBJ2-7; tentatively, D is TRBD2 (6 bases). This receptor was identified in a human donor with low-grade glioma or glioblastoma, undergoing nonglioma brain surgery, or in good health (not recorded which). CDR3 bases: TGTGCCAGCAGCGCCCAGGAGGGGAGCTCCTTCGAGCAGTACTTC. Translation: CASSAQEGSSFEQYF.